The 32 T cell receptor beta chains given below trace back to one sample, sequenced in a study of cytomegalovirus exposure and HLA in healthy donors. Primers: 60 Vbeta forward and 13 Jbeta reverse. Clones were read by immunoSEQ multiplex PCR, and TCRdb kept only the in-frame ones, dropping some. The sample includes 150,000 to 200,000 clones, just over 75% of them seen just once. The sequenced sample was PBMCs. These receptors all stem from a man aged 30-40 years in good health and CMV-seronegative.

The V and J genes are TRBV29-1 and TRBJ1-2; D not resolved. The CDR3 runs to 13 residues. V was trimmed by 3 bases and J by 6 bases, leaving 14 bases between them. Germline assignment: CDR1 SQVTM and CDR2 ANQGSEA. The chain's CDR3 is CSVEEGSLDGYTF. In DNA form, the CDR3 reads TGCAGCGTTGAGGAGGGATCGTTGGATGGCTACACCTTC. Using reference TRBV29-1 and TRBJ1-2 for the parts outside the CDR3, the full variable domain is SAVISQKPSRDICQRGTSLTIQCQVDSQVTMMFWYRQQPGQSLTLIATANQGSEATYESGFVIDKFPISRPNLTFSTLTVSNMSPEDSSIYLCSVEEGSLDGYTFGSGTRLTVV.

This chain's CDR3 is CASSDWDRDPSYEQYF. The CDR3 DNA reads as TGTGCCAGCAGTGACTGGGACAGGGACCCCTCCTACGAGCAGTACTTC. The chain links TRBV6-6 to TRBJ2-7; 9 nucleotides agree with TRBD1. Germline V gene lookup returns CDR1 MNHNY and CDR2 SVGAGI (reference sequence). CDR3 size: 16 residues. The V gene end was trimmed by 5 bases and the J gene end by 0 bases; junction bases not matched to a gene: 8.

The genes are TRBV6-5 and TRBJ2-1; TRBD1 aligns across 8 bases. This CDR3 has 14 residues. Trimming took 5 bases from V and 4 from J; bases not matched to a gene: 4. Germline values: CDR1 MNHEY, CDR2 SVGAGI. The CDR3: CASSERDRYNEQFF. CDR3 coding DNA: TGTGCCAGCAGTGAACGGGACAGGTACAATGAGCAGTTCTTC.

This rearrangement joins TRBV6-1 to TRBJ2-7; D ambiguous. CDR1 and CDR2 (germline): MNHNS, SASEGT. Trimming took 7 bases from V and 6 from J, leaving 13 bases between them. CDR3 length equals 12 residues. Here the CDR3 DNA reads TGTGCCAGCACCGGAGTATCCCTCGAGCAGTACTTC. Translating it yields CASTGVSLEQYF.

The rearrangement joins TRBV6-1 to TRBJ1-6, with TRBD1 identical over 7 bases. The length of the CDR3 is 13 residues. The V gene end was trimmed by 7 bases and the J gene end by 7 bases; junction bases not matched to a gene: 4. Germline V gene data show CDR1 as MNHNS and CDR2 as SASEGT. As DNA, the CDR3 is TGTGCCAGCACCAAGGACAGGAATTCACCCCTCCACTTT. Translated, it gives CASTKDRNSPLHF.

This chain links TRBV19 with TRBJ1-2, with D possibly TRBD1 on 5 matching bases. Per germline, CDR1 LNHDA and CDR2 SQIVND (reference sequence). The CDR3 covers 15 residues. V was trimmed by 5 bases and J by 0 bases, leaving 13 bases between them. This CDR3 reads CASSEQVSSNYGYTF. CDR3 nucleotides: TGTGCCAGTAGTGAACAGGTCTCGTCTAACTATGGCTACACCTTC.

The gene calls are TRBV19 and TRBJ2-3; TRBD2 matches at 7 bases. Germline loops: CDR1 LNHDA, CDR2 SQIVND (reference sequence). Trimming removed 5 bases from V and 2 bases from J; junction bases left unmatched: 4. CDR3 length equals 14 residues. The CDR3, as DNA: TGTGCCAGTAGTCTCCTAGCGGCCACAGATACGCAGTATTTT. It yields the protein CASSLLAATDTQYF.

The rearrangement joins TRBV6-4 to TRBJ1-2; maybe TRBD1 (5 bases). Trimming shortened V by 6 bases and J by 0 bases, and 17 bases separated the two germline ends. Germline CDR1 and CDR2: MRHNA and SNTAGT. The CDR3 is 16 residues long. CDR3 protein: CASSGKTEEANYGYTF. The CDR3 nucleotides read TGTGCCAGCAGCGGCAAGACAGAAGAAGCTAACTATGGCTACACCTTC.

The J gene is TRBJ1-1, the V gene TRBV11-2, with D possibly TRBD1 on 6 matching bases. Germline V gene lookup returns CDR1 SGHAT and CDR2 FQNNGV. The CDR3 sequence is 18 residues long. With 0 bases removed from V and 0 bases from J, the gap between germline ends came to 17 bases. The CDR3 reads CASSLDPAGAWVNTEAFF. The CDR3 nucleotides are TGTGCCAGCAGCTTAGATCCAGCGGGGGCATGGGTGAACACTGAAGCTTTCTTT.

DNA of the CDR3: TGTGCCAGCAGTGAAGTGGGGCTCGAGTACTTC. Translation gives CASSEVGLEYF. The genes are TRBV6-1 and TRBJ2-7; perhaps TRBD1 as D (5 bases). This CDR3 is built from 11 residues. V shed 1 base and J shed 11 bases, with 9 bases lying between them. From germline, CDR1 is MNHNS and CDR2 SASEGT.

The chain carries TRBV5-1 and TRBJ2-5; TRBD1 matches at 8 bases. CDR3 length: 16 residues. V was clipped by 0 bases and J by 3 bases; unmatched bases: 7. CDR1 SGHRS and CDR2 YFSETQ come from the germline V gene. The CDR3 reads CASSLAGRDRKETQYF. CDR3 in DNA: TGCGCCAGCAGCTTGGCCGGGCGGGACAGGAAAGAGACCCAGTACTTC.

The chain is built from TRBV14 and TRBJ2-7, with D possibly matching TRBD1 (6 bases). CDR1 is SGHDN, CDR2 FVKESK, per germline. V was trimmed by 4 bases and J by 0 bases, leaving 10 bases between them. The CDR3 is made up of 14 amino acids. The CDR3 DNA sequence: TGTGCCAGCAGCCCCCTGGACAGCTCCTACGAGCAGTACTTC. Amino acids: CASSPLDSSYEQYF.

This clone was counted once. The J gene is TRBJ2-7, the V gene TRBV28, with 9 nucleotides matching TRBD2. V was pared by 4 bases and J by 2 bases, with 9 bases of the junction left unmatched. Germline CDR1 MDHEN, CDR2 SYDVKM. CDR3 length: 16 amino acids. The CDR3 loop reads CASSSPRTSATYEQYF. The CDR3 DNA reads TGTGCCAGCAGTTCCCCTCGGACTAGCGCGACCTACGAGCAGTACTTC.

The chain uses TRBV4-1 and TRBJ1-5, with D maybe TRBD1 (6 bases). This CDR3 is built from 17 residues. Germline V CDR1 and CDR2: MGHRA, YSYEKL. V lost 0 bases to trimming and J lost 0 bases, with 12 bases between them. The CDR3 loop reads CASSQDRAGVSNQPQHF. CDR3 sequence (DNA): TGCGCCAGCAGCCAAGATAGGGCAGGGGTTAGCAATCAGCCCCAGCATTTT.

The gene calls are TRBV18 and TRBJ1-2, with TRBD1 matching 12 bases. Germline V gene lookup returns CDR1 KGHSH and CDR2 LQKENI. This CDR3 has 20 amino acids. The V and J ends lost 3 bases and 5 bases, in that order; junction bases with no gene match: 19. The CDR3 loop reads CASSPLQDAGTGGNNYGYTF. The CDR3 nucleotides are TGTGCCAGCTCACCCTTACAAGACGCCGGGACAGGGGGCAATAATTATGGCTACACCTTC.

The rearrangement links TRBV7-9 to TRBJ1-4, with 7 bases aligning to TRBD1. Germline lookup yields CDR1 SEHNR and CDR2 FQNEAQ (reference sequence). J lost 2 bases, V lost 5 bases, and 5 bases had no gene match. The CDR3 totals 15 residues. The CDR3 nucleotides are TGTGCCAGCAGCGCGCCGGGACAGACTAATGAAAAACTGTTTTTT. This encodes CASSAPGQTNEKLFF.

The chain employs TRBV18 and TRBJ2-1; 10 nucleotides match TRBD2. Germline trimming cut 2 bases from V and 4 bases from J; bases unmatched to any gene: 8. This CDR3 is 17 amino acids long. Germline values: CDR1 KGHSH, CDR2 LQKENI. The CDR3 sequence is CASSPALGLAYYNEQFF. In nucleotides, the CDR3 is TGTGCCAGCTCACCAGCCTTGGGACTAGCGTATTACAATGAGCAGTTCTTC.

The rearrangement links TRBV10-1 to TRBJ2-7, with a weak D call TRBD2 (5 bases). V lost 5 bases and J lost 2, with 13 bases in between. This CDR3 spans 14 amino acids. Germline CDR1 and CDR2: WNHNN and SYGVQD (reference sequence). CDR3 nucleotides: TGCGCCAGCAGTTCCAGCGGAAAAACCTACGAGCAGTACTTC. Translation gives CASSSSGKTYEQYF.

V and J are TRBV11-2 and TRBJ1-3, with D unresolved. Germline CDR1 and CDR2: SGHAT and FQNNGV. The CDR3 has 16 amino acids. The V end was cut by 0 bases, the J end by 2 bases, with 11 bases between. CDR3 sequence reads: CASSLDGLIAGNTIYF. As DNA, the CDR3 is TGTGCCAGCAGCTTAGATGGACTGATCGCTGGAAACACCATATATTTT.

The chain couples TRBV25-1 to TRBJ1-5, with D perhaps TRBD1 (5 bases). The CDR3 contains 13 residues. Looked up from germline, CDR1 is MGHDK and CDR2 is SYGVNS. V dropped 3 bases and J dropped 6 bases, with 9 bases sitting between them. In nucleotides, the CDR3 is TGTGCCAGCAGTGAGTCAGGGCTTCAGCCCCAGCATTTT. Translating it yields CASSESGLQPQHF. Combining the CDR3 with reference TRBV25-1 and TRBJ1-5 gives the whole variable domain EADIYQTPRYLVIGTGKKITLECSQTMGHDKMYWYQQDPGMELHLIHYSYGVNSTEKGDLSSESTVSRIRTEHFPLTLESARPSHTSQYLCASSESGLQPQHFGDGTRLSIL.

The rearrangement joins TRBV25-1 to TRBJ1-5; D possibly corresponds to TRBD1 (6 bases). The germline V gene encodes CDR1 MGHDK and CDR2 SYGVNS. This CDR3 contains 17 residues. The germline V and J ends were trimmed by 5 bases and 0 bases, with 17 bases remaining between them. The CDR3 sequence: CASSLNPRGVSNQPQHF. DNA of the CDR3: TGTGCCAGCAGTTTAAACCCCAGGGGCGTTAGCAATCAGCCCCAGCATTTT.

The chain combines TRBV9 with TRBJ1-2; D gene uncertain. The CDR3 has 11 amino acids. Per germline, CDR1 SGDLS and CDR2 YYNGEE. V dropped 4 bases and J dropped 12 bases, with 13 bases sitting between them. In DNA form, the CDR3 reads TGTGCCAGCAGCCCAGCGGGTTTCGACACCTTC. It codes for CASSPAGFDTF. Supplemented by reference TRBV9 and TRBJ1-2, the full variable domain reads DSGVTQTPKHLITATGQRVTLRCSPRSGDLSVYWYQQSLDQGLQFLIQYYNGEERAKGNILERFSAQQFPDLHSELNLSSLELGDSALYFCASSPAGFDTFGSGTRLTVV.

The V call is TRBV27, the J call TRBJ2-3; D not certain. CDR1 and CDR2 from the germline V gene are MNHEY and SMNVEV (reference sequence). This CDR3 comprises 14 residues. Trimming cost V 7 bases and J 2 bases, with 13 bases left between them. For the CDR3, the DNA is TGTGCCAGCAAGGTTGCAGGCGACACAGATACGCAGTATTTT. Residues: CASKVAGDTDTQYF.

The gene calls are TRBV14 and TRBJ2-3; D might be TRBD2 (5 bases). The CDR3 length is 15 residues. V dropped 0 bases and J dropped 5 bases, with 12 bases sitting between them. Germline loops: CDR1 SGHDN, CDR2 FVKESK. Written as DNA, the CDR3 is TGTGCCAGCAGCCAAGATGGGCTAGCACTAGATACGCAGTATTTT. The encoded protein is CASSQDGLALDTQYF.

The rearrangement joins TRBV11-2 to TRBJ2-7; D uncertain. V was trimmed by 1 base and J by 2 bases, leaving 9 bases between them. CDR1 and CDR2 (germline): SGHAT, FQNNGV. The CDR3 runs 14 residues. CDR3 amino acids: CASSLAAGAYEQYF. CDR3 coding DNA: TGTGCCAGCAGCTTAGCGGCCGGAGCCTACGAGCAGTACTTC.

This clone has a handful of counts. The CDR3 loop reads CASNPGTSDNEQFF. In DNA form, the CDR3 reads TGCGCCAGCAATCCCGGGACTTCGGACAATGAGCAGTTCTTC. This sequence joins TRBV10-1 and TRBJ2-1, with D perhaps TRBD2 (6 bases). Germline V CDR1 and CDR2: WNHNN, SYGVQD (reference sequence). The CDR3 extends over 14 amino acids. V lost 7 bases and J 5 bases, leaving 15 bases between the germline ends.

The J gene is TRBJ2-7, the V gene TRBV21-1; TRBD1, the D gene given by the table, was not confirmed from the DNA. TRBV21-1 represents a pseudogene. There are 14 residues in the CDR3. The CDR3 DNA reads as TGTGCCAGCAGCGCCCGGACAGTTACCTACGAGCAGTACTTC. Translation gives CASSARTVTYEQYF.

The chain is built from TRBV7-2 and TRBJ2-1; TRBD2 aligns across 7 bases. Trimming took 5 bases from V and 8 from J; bases not matched to a gene: 6. This CDR3 is built from 13 residues. Germline loops: CDR1 SGHTA, CDR2 FQGNSA. Written as DNA, the CDR3 is TGTGCCAGCAGCCCCGTAGCGGGCCATGAGCAGTTCTTC. It yields the protein CASSPVAGHEQFF.

The chain recombines TRBV10-3 with TRBJ1-4; 8 bases agree with TRBD1. V dropped 5 bases and J dropped 4; count of bases not matched to a gene: 6. CDR1 and CDR2 (germline): ENHRY, SYGVKD. There are 15 residues in the CDR3. CDR3 nucleotide sequence: TGTGCCATCAGTAACCCGGGACAGGTTAATGAAAAACTGTTTTTT. It codes for CAISNPGQVNEKLFF.

V gene TRBV10-1 combines with J gene TRBJ1-2; unclear D gene. Germline CDR1 and CDR2: WNHNN and SYGVQD (reference sequence). CDR3 length equals 13 residues. The V and J ends lost 4 bases and 4 bases respectively, with 10 bases between them. CDR3 nucleotides: TGCGCCAGCAGTGCTCAAAGGAGCTATGGCTACACCTTC. Amino acids: CASSAQRSYGYTF.

CDR3 coding DNA: TGTGCCAGCAGCCCCCAGGGCAGGGAAGGAGAGACCCAGTACTTC. Translating it yields CASSPQGREGETQYF. The V call is TRBV7-6, the J call TRBJ2-5; tentatively, D is TRBD1 (5 bases). The CDR3 is made up of 15 amino acids. The germline V gene encodes CDR1 SGHVS and CDR2 FNYEAQ. Trimming removed 5 bases at V and 4 bases at J, with 17 bases between.

This clone was detected a few times. The chain couples TRBV7-6 to TRBJ1-1; no reliable D call. There are 14 residues in the CDR3. The V end was cut by 5 bases, the J end by 1 base, with 11 bases between. Germline V gene data show CDR1 as SGHVS and CDR2 as FNYEAQ. The CDR3 loop is CASSPGGRNTEAFF. DNA for the CDR3: TGTGCCAGCAGCCCGGGAGGGCGGAACACTGAAGCTTTCTTT.